The 6 T cell receptor beta chains below all came from one sample that was sequenced in a study of cytomegalovirus exposure and HLA in healthy donors. The study ran its PCR with 60 Vbeta and 13 Jbeta primers. Produced via immunoSEQ multiplex PCR; TCRdb's table is partial and in-frame only. Among 150,000 to 200,000 clones listed, roughly 72% were seen once. Sequenced material: PBMCs. Receptors were obtained from a woman between 40 and 55 years old in good health and CMV-seronegative.

V gene TRBV7-9 combines with J gene TRBJ1-2, with 9 bases lining up with TRBD1. V gave up 3 bases and J gave up 3 bases; unmatched junction bases: 11. CDR1 and CDR2 from the germline V gene are SEHNR and FQNEAQ (reference sequence). The CDR3 length is 17 residues. This chain's CDR3 is CASSLGQGGVGDYGYTF. The CDR3 region has the DNA TGTGCCAGCAGCTTGGGACAGGGTGGGGTTGGGGACTATGGCTACACCTTC.

The genes are TRBV5-1 and TRBJ2-5; 8 bases agree with TRBD1. The ends lost 4 bases at V and 4 bases at J; junction bases unmatched: 6. This CDR3 is built from 14 residues. The germline V gene encodes CDR1 SGHRS and CDR2 YFSETQ. The CDR3 loop is CASSLDRGGETQYF. The CDR3 region has the DNA TGCGCCAGCAGCCTAGACAGGGGAGGAGAGACCCAGTACTTC.

This clone was counted between two and nine times. This chain uses TRBV7-9 with TRBJ1-1, with TRBD1 matching 8 bases. CDR3 size: 14 residues. Trimming took 5 bases from V and 7 from J; bases not matched to a gene: 9. Per germline, CDR1 SEHNR and CDR2 FQNEAQ (reference sequence). Here the CDR3 reads CASSAPDRVGEAFF. CDR3 DNA: TGTGCCAGCAGCGCCCCGGACAGGGTCGGTGAAGCTTTCTTT.

The rearrangement links TRBV6-5 to TRBJ2-7, with 8 bases lining up with TRBD1. The length of the CDR3 is 15 residues. CDR1 and CDR2 (germline): MNHEY, SVGAGI. With V trimmed by 4 bases and J by 3 bases, 8 bases remained unmatched. CDR3 nucleotide sequence: TGTGCCAGCAGTTCCCTCGACAGGGGCAACTACGAGCAGTACTTC. It yields the protein CASSSLDRGNYEQYF.

This chain links TRBV7-9 with TRBJ2-2; 7 bases align to TRBD2. The V and J ends lost 5 bases and 2 bases, in that order; junction bases with no gene match: 5. The CDR3 runs 15 residues. Germline V lookup: CDR1 SEHNR, CDR2 FQNEAQ (reference sequence). The CDR3 DNA is TGTGCCAGCAGCCCTCTAGCGGTAAACACCGGGGAGCTGTTTTTT. Protein: CASSPLAVNTGELFF.

The chain couples TRBV6-1 to TRBJ1-2; 8 bases match TRBD1. The CDR3 runs 15 residues. The junction had 9 bases not matched to a gene; V was cut back by 6 bases and J by 3 bases. Germline CDR1 and CDR2: MNHNS and SASEGT. DNA for the CDR3: TGTGCCAGCAGGTTCCAGGGGGCTGCTTACTATGGCTACACCTTC. Amino acid sequence: CASRFQGAAYYGYTF.